A single T cell receptor beta chain is shown here with its context. Its cognate antigen has yet to be identified. This is a mouse receptor, so gene names and germline sequences are those of the mouse. Sequencing ends 4 residues short of the CDR3 end; the germline J gene provides the rest. From the cysteine up to the phenylalanine, the CDR3 has a length of 13 residues. Of the CDR3's DNA, 27 bases were read; they are in frame from base 1. Per the germline V gene, NSHNY is the CDR1 and SYGAGN is the CDR2. The data originate from a study of CD8+ T cells in alopecia areata (dated by TCRdb to 2016 to 2019). Background for the entire study: Skin from C3H/HeJ donors with spontaneous alopecia (roughly 6-13 months old) was grafted onto female C3H/HeJ recipients that were 7-10 weeks old. Scalp clonality was compared among normal scalp (n=4), patchy alopecia areata scalp (n=8), and alopecia totalis/universalis scalp (n=8). In both human patients and the C3H/HeJ mouse model, the study applied high-throughput TCRbeta sequencing to look at T cell clonal expansion in alopecia areata. RNA was obtained with the PAXgene miRNA kit for fixed scalp, the miRNeasy kit for PBMCs, and the RNeasy kit for mouse skin. In humans, TCRbeta sequencing was performed on scalp tissue and on sorted CD4+ and CD8+ peripheral blood T cells from healthy controls and from patients with patchy or totalis/universalis alopecia areata. Amplification of TCRbeta CDR3 regions was done by immunoSEQ multiplex PCR using 35 Vbeta forward primers and 13 Jbeta reverse primers. The research as a whole found: Shared TCR sequences between patients were less evident than in mice, which may be partly attributable to HLA diversity in the patient population. Resident alphabeta T cells in normal human skin are also sequenced, complicating scalp TCR repertoire analysis, unlike mouse skin dominated by gammadelta T cells. Compared with normal scalp, lesional scalp had higher clonality and more expanded CD8+ clones, particularly in alopecia totalis/universalis, a pattern that suggests antigenic drive.

Library generation was performed with the immunoSEQ multiplex PCR assay. To provide template for TCR sequencing, every sample had RNA extracted and reverse transcribed into cDNA. First-strand cDNA was synthesized using SuperScript III with a 2:1 mix of oligo-dT and random hexamers. A synthetic immune receptor repertoire was used to gauge amplification bias, and whatever bias remained was removed computationally. Libraries were sequenced on Illumina HiSeq with 60 bp reads covering the CDR3, read from J toward V. The original pipeline was this. Raw reads were preprocessed to remove errors, and CDR3 was defined according to IMGT conventions as the region from the conserved cysteine to phenylalanine. Clonality was calculated as 1 minus Shannon entropy normalized by log2 of the number of productive unique TCRs. CD4 or CD8 identity of scalp clones was inferred by cross-referencing scalp TCRbeta sequences with sorted blood CD4 and CD8 repertoires. TCRdb holds this immuneACCESS table with in-frame rearrangements only. Some clones are missing; in checked studies, unresolved V genes explain under half, and the rest has no known cause. Clone size and the V and J calls come from that table; the DNA yielded D and trimming. For this sample the table reports some 110,000 clones, with no clone seen just once. The ten largest clonotypes hold about 19% of the sample.

The chain uses TRBV13-1 and TRBJ2-1; TRBD1 is a weak D gene call, 6 bases matching. The TCR comes from a C3H/HeJ mouse with alopecia areata. The mouse line in question has MHC haplotype H2-k. The sample comprised lesional skin. The CDR3 sequence is CASTTGIGAEQFF. The part of the CDR3 DNA that was read is TGTGCCAGCACTACAGGGATTGGAGCT.